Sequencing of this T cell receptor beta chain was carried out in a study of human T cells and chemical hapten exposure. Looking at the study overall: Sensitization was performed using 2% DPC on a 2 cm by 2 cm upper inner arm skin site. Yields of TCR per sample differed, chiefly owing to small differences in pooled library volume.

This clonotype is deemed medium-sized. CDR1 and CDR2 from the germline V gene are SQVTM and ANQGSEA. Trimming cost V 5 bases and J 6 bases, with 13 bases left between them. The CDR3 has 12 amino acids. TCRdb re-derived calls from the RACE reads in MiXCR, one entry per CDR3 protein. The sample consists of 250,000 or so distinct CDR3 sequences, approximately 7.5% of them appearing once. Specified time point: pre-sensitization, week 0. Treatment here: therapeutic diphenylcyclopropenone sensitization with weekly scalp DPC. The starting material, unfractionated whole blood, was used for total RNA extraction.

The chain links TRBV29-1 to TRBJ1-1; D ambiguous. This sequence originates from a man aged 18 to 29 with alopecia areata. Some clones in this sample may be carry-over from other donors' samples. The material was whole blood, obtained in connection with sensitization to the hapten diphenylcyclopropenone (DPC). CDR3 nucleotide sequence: TGCAGCGTTAGGATCGGGGAGGCTGAAGCTTTCTTT. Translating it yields CSVRIGEAEAFF.